This TCR beta chain originates from a study of blood T cell repertoires in COVID-19. Across the whole study: The United States, Italy and Spain were the sources of the acute and convalescent COVID-19 samples.

In the source study's methods: Reference gene primers were amplified, and this amplification served to estimate nucleated cell counts. Clones were sequenced by immunoSEQ multiplex PCR, and TCRdb holds only the in-frame ones, with some missing. That table is the source of V, J and clone size, and D and trimming were worked out from the DNA. The table lists 160,000 or so clones, around 77% of them singletons. Germline-derived CDR1 and CDR2 are KGHSH and LQKENI. Trimming removed 6 bases at V and 8 bases at J, with 11 bases between. The CDR3 is 13 amino acids. This clone appeared once. V and J are TRBV18 and TRBJ1-6, with no clear D. This receptor was obtained from a man in his 70s with active or convalescent COVID-19. The sequenced material came from peripheral blood. This CDR3 reads CASSLVSDSPLHF. The CDR3 DNA follows: TGTGCCAGCTCTCTTGTGTCGGATTCACCCCTCCACTTT.